Shown below are 3 T cell receptor beta chains from a single sample sequenced in a study of shared clonotypes between healthy human individuals (dated by TCRdb to 2020 to 2021). The method behind the library was the immunoSEQ multiplex PCR assay. TCRdb holds this immuneACCESS table with in-frame rearrangements only. Some clones are missing; in checked studies, unresolved V genes explain under half, and the rest has no known cause. Present in this sample are around 1.9 million clones, approximately 94% of which were seen just once. Roughly 1.8% of the sample is taken by the ten largest. CD8 naive samples consisted of CD45RO-negative cells that were positively selected for CCR7, yielding a CD45RA+CCR7+ population without TemRA cells. The sequencing input was naive CD8+ T cells from PBMCs. Per the publication, the cell subset or site label means: CD45RA+CCR7+. These receptors came from a man younger than 35 in good health. Some clones in this sample may be carry-over from other donors' samples.

The chain links TRBV2 to TRBJ2-7; no clear D. The CDR3 covers 13 residues. Per the germline V gene, CDR1 is SNHLY and CDR2 is FYNNEI. Trimming removed 2 bases at V and 1 base at J, with 6 bases between. The CDR3 DNA sequence: TGTGCCAGCAGTGAATATTTTTCCTACGAGCAGTACTTC. Translation gives CASSEYFSYEQYF.

The table lists this clone with a count of one. The same CDR3 is also encoded by other DNA sequences in this sample. The rearrangement joins TRBV5-6 to TRBJ2-7; 9 nucleotides agree with TRBD2. Germline-derived CDR1 and CDR2 are SGHDT and YYEEEE. The ends lost 0 bases at V and 3 bases at J; junction bases unmatched: 4. The CDR3 is made up of 15 amino acids. In DNA, the CDR3 is TGTGCCAGCAGCTTGGGGGCGGGAGGGAGCTACGAGCAGTACTTC. Its protein product is CASSLGAGGSYEQYF.

The J gene is TRBJ2-2, the V gene TRBV7-8; D may be TRBD1 (6 bases). The CDR3 spans 15 residues. The V gene lost 2 bases and the J gene lost 3 bases, with 10 bases spanning the gap. Germline V CDR1 and CDR2: SGHVS, FQNEAQ. The CDR3 sequence: CASSLYRADTGELFF. The CDR3 bases are TGTGCCAGCAGCTTATACAGGGCGGACACCGGGGAGCTGTTTTTT. Full variable domain (rest looked up from reference TRBV7-8 and TRBJ2-2): GAGVSQSPRYKVAKRGQDVALRCDPISGHVSLFWYQQALGQGPEFLTYFQNEAQLDKSGLPSDRFFAERPEGSVSTLKIQRTQQEDSAVYLCASSLYRADTGELFFGEGSRLTVL.